The clone carrying this TCR beta chain was observed many times. MiXCR, run by TCRdb on the 5' RACE reads, gives a single entry per CDR3 protein. The sample consists of some 240,000 distinct CDR3 sequences, about 3.9% of them appearing once. The CDR3 consists of 13 residues. V shed 4 bases and J 6 bases; nucleotides not matched to a gene: 6. Germline CDR1 reads SEHNR; CDR2 reads FQNEAQ (reference sequence). These data belong to a study of T cells after yellow fever vaccination. The receptor's source is a man aged 18 to 30 who received the YFV17D yellow fever vaccine. The chain combines TRBV7-9 with TRBJ2-7; 7 nucleotides align to TRBD2. The sample here was PBMCs, taken 15 days after the yellow fever booster vaccination. CDR3 sequence: CASSSGGFPEQYF. The CDR3 DNA is TGTGCCAGCAGCTCCGGGGGGTTCCCCGAGCAGTACTTC. The full variable domain, completed using reference TRBV7-9 and TRBJ2-7, is DTGVSQNPRHKITKRGQNVTFRCDPISEHNRLYWYRQTLGQGPEFLTYFQNEAQLEKSRLLSDRFSAERPKGSFSTLEIQRTEQGDSAMYLCASSSGGFPEQYFGPGTRLTVT.